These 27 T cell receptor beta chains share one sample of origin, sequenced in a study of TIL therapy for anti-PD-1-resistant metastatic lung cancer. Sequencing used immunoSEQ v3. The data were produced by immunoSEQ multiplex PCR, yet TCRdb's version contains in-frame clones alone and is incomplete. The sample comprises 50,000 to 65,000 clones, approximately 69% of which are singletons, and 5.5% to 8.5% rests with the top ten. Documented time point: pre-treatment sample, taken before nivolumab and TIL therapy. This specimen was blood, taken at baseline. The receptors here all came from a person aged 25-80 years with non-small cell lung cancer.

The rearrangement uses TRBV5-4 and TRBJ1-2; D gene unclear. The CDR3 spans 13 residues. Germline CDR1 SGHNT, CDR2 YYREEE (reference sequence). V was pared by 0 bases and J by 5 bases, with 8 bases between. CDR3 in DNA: TGTGCCAGCAGCTTGGGGCCTGATTATGGCTACACCTTC. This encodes CASSLGPDYGYTF.

The CDR3 nucleotides read TGTGCCACCCAGGGCAGCAATCAGCCCCAGCATTTT. Residues: CATQGSNQPQHF. The rearrangement uses TRBV6-1 and TRBJ1-5; possible D gene TRBD1, 5 bases. V was pared by 10 bases and J by 1 base, with 8 bases between. CDR1 is MNHNS and CDR2 is SASEGT in the germline V gene. The CDR3 contains 12 residues.

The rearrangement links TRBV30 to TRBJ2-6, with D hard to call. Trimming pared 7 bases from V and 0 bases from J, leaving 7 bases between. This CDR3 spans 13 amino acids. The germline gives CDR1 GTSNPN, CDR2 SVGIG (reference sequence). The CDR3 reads CAFQVSGANVLTF. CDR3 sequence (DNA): TGTGCCTTTCAGGTCTCTGGGGCCAACGTCCTGACTTTC.

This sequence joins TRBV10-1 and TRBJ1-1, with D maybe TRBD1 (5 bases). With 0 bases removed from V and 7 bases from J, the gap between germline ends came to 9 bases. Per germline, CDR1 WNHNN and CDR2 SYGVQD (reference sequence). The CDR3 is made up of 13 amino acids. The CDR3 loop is CASSESTRGEAFF. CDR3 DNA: TGCGCCAGCAGTGAGTCGACGAGGGGTGAAGCTTTCTTT.

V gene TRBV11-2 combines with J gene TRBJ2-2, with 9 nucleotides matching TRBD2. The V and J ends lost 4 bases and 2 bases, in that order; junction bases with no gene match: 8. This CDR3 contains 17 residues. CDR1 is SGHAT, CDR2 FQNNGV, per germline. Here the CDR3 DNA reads TGTGCCAGCAGCTCCTTAGCGGGAGCCTCAAACACCGGGGAGCTGTTTTTT. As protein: CASSSLAGASNTGELFF.

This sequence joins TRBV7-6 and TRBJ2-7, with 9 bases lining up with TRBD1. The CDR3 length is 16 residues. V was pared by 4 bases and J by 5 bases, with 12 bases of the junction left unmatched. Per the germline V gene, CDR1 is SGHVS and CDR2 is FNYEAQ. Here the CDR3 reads CASSSEGGQGLNEQYF. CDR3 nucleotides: TGTGCCAGCAGCTCCGAGGGTGGACAGGGGCTAAACGAGCAGTACTTC.

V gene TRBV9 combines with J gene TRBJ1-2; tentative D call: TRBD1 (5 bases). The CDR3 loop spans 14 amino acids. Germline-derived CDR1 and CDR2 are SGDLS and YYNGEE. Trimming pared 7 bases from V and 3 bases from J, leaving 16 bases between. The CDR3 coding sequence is TGTGCCAGCGGGGCGGGAGAAGGCGACTATGGCTACACCTTC. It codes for CASGAGEGDYGYTF. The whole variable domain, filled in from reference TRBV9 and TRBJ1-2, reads DSGVTQTPKHLITATGQRVTLRCSPRSGDLSVYWYQQSLDQGLQFLIQYYNGEERAKGNILERFSAQQFPDLHSELNLSSLELGDSALYFCASGAGEGDYGYTFGSGTRLTVV.

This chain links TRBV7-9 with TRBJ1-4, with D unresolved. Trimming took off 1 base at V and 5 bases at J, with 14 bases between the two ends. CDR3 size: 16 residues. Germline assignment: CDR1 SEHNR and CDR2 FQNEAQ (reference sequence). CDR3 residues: CASSLGARNSNEKLFF. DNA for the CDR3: TGTGCCAGCAGCTTAGGCGCGAGGAACTCGAATGAAAAACTGTTTTTT.

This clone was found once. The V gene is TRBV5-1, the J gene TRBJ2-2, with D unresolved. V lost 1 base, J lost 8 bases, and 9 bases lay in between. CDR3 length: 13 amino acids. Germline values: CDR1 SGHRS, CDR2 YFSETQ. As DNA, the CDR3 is TGCGCCAGCAGCTTGTGGGATGGAGGGGAGCTGTTTTTT. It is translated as CASSLWDGGELFF. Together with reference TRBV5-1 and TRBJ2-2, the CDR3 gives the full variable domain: KAGVTQTPRYLIKTRGQQVTLSCSPISGHRSVSWYQQTPGQGLQFLFEYFSETQRNKGNFPGRFSGRQFSNSRSEMNVSTLELGDSALYLCASSLWDGGELFFGEGSRLTVL.

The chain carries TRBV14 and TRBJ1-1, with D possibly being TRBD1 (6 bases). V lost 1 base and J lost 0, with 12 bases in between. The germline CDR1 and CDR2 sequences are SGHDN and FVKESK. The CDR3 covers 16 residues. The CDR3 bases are TGTGCCAGCAGCCAAGGATCAGGGGCGATGAACACTGAAGCTTTCTTT. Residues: CASSQGSGAMNTEAFF.

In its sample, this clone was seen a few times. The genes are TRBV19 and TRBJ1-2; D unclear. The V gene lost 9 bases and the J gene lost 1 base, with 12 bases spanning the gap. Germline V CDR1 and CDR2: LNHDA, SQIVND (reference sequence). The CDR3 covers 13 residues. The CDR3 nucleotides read TGTGCCAGCAGCAAAGGGAGTAACTATGGCTACACCTTC. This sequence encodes CASSKGSNYGYTF.

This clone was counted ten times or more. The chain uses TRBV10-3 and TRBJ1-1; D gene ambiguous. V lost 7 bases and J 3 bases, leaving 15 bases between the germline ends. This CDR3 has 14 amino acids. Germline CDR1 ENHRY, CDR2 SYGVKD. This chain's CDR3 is CAIIYSDVYTEAFF. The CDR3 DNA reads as TGTGCCATCATCTATTCCGACGTTTACACTGAAGCTTTCTTT.

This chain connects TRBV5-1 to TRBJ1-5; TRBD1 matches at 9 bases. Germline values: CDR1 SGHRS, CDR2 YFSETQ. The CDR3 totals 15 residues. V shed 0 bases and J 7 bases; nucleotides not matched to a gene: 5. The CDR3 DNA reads TGCGCCAGCAGCTTGGAAGGACAGGGGAGCCAGCCCCAGCATTTT. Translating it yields CASSLEGQGSQPQHF.

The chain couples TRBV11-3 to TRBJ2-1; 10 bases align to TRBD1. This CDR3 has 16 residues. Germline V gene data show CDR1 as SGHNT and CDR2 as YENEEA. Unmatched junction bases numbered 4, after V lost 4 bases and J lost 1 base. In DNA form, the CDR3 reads TGTGCCAGCAGCTCCGCGGGACAGGGGTCCTACAATGAGCAGTTCTTC. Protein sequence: CASSSAGQGSYNEQFF. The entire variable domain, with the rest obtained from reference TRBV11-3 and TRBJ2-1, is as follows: EAGVVQSPRYKIIEKKQPVAFWCNPISGHNTLYWYLQNLGQGPELLIRYENEEAVDDSQLPKDRFSAERLKGVDSTLKIQPAELGDSAVYLCASSSAGQGSYNEQFFGPGTRLTVL.

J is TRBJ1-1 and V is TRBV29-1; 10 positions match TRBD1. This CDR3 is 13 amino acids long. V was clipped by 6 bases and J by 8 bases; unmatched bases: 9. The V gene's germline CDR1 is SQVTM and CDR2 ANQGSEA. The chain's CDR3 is CSVATGGLLEAFF. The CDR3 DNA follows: TGCAGCGTGGCGACAGGGGGCCTACTAGAAGCTTTCTTT.

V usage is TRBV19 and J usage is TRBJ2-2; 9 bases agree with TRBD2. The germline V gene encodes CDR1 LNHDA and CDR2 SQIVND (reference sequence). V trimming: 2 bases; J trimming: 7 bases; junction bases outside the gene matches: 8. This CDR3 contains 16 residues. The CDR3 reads CASSIFSGRTSGELFF. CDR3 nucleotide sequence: TGTGCCAGTAGTATATTTAGCGGGAGAACCAGCGGGGAGCTGTTTTTT.

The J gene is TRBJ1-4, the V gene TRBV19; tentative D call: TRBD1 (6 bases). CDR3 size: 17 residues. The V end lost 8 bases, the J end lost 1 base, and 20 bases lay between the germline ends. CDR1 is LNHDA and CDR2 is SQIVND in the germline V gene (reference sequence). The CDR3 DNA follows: TGTGCCAGTCCTCGGAGGGGGAGACTTGAAACTAATGAAAAACTGTTTTTT. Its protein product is CASPRRGRLETNEKLFF.

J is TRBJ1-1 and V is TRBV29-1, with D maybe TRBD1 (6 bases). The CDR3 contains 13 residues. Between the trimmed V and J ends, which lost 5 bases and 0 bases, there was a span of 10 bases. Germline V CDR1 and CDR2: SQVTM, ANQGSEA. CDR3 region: CSVIRGMNTEAFF. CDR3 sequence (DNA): TGCAGCGTTATCAGGGGCATGAACACTGAAGCTTTCTTT.

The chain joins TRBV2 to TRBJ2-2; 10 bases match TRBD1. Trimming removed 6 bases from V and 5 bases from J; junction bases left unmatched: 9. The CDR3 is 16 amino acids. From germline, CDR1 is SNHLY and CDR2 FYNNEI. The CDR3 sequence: CASRDDRGRFTGELFF. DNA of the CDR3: TGTGCCAGCAGGGATGACAGGGGGCGCTTTACCGGGGAGCTGTTTTTT.

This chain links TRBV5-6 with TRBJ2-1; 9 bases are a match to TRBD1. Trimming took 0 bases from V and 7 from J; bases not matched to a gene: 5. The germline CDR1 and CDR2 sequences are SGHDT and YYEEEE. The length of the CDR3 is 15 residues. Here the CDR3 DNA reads TGTGCCAGCAGCTTGGGGACAGGGGCAGGGAATGAGCAGTTCTTC. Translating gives CASSLGTGAGNEQFF.

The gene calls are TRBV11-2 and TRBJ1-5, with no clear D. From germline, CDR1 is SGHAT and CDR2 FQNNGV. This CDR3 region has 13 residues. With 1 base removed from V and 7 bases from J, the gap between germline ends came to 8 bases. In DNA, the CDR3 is TGTGCCAGCAGCTTAGGAGCACACCAGCCCCAGCATTTT. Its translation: CASSLGAHQPQHF.

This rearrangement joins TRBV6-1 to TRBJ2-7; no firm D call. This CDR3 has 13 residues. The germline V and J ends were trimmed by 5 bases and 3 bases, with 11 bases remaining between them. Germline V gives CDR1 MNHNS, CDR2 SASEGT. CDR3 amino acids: CASSTIYFYEQYF. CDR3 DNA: TGTGCCAGCAGTACAATCTACTTCTACGAGCAGTACTTC.

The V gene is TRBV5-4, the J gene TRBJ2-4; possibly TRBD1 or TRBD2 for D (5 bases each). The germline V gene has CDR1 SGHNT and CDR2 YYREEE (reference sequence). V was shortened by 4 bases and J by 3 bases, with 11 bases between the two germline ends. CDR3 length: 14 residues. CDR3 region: CASSVGGVKNIQYF. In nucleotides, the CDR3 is TGTGCCAGCAGCGTTGGGGGAGTCAAAAACATTCAGTACTTC.

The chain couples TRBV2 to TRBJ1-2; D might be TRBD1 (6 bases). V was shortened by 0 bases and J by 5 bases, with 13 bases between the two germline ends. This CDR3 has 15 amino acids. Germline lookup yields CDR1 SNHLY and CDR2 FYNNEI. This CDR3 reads CASSEALVRGYGYTF. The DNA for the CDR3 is TGTGCCAGCAGTGAAGCACTGGTCAGGGGTTATGGCTACACCTTC. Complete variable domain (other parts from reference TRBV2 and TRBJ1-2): EPEVTQTPSHQVTQMGQEVILRCVPISNHLYFYWYRQILGQKVEFLVSFYNNEISEKSEIFDDQFSVERPDGSNFTLKIRSTKLEDSAMYFCASSEALVRGYGYTFGSGTRLTVV.

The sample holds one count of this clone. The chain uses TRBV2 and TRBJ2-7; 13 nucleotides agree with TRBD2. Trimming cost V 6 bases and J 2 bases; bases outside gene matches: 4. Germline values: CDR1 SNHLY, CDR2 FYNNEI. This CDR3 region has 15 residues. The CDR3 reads CASRRTSGSAYEQYF. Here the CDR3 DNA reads TGTGCCAGCAGGAGGACTAGCGGGAGCGCCTACGAGCAGTACTTC.

The CDR3: CATSRGPSPTDTQYF. In DNA form, the CDR3 reads TGTGCCACCAGCAGGGGCCCGAGCCCCACAGATACGCAGTATTTT. V usage is TRBV15 and J usage is TRBJ2-3, with D unresolved. Trimming shortened V by 3 bases and J by 2 bases, and 12 bases separated the two germline ends. The CDR3 totals 15 residues. Germline assignment: CDR1 LNHNV and CDR2 YYDKDF (reference sequence).

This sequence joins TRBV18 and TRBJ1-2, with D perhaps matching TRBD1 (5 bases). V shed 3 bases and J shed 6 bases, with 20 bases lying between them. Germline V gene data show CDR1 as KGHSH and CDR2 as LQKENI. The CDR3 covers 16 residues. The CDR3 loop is CASSPPGIGTMDGYTF. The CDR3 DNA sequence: TGTGCCAGCTCACCCCCAGGCATAGGGACCATGGATGGCTACACCTTC. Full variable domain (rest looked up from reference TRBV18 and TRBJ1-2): NAGVMQNPRHLVRRRGQEARLRCSPMKGHSHVYWYRQLPEEGLKFMVYLQKENIIDESGMPKERFSAEFPKEGPSILRIQQVVRGDSAAYFCASSPPGIGTMDGYTFGSGTRLTVV.